Shown below are 29 T cell receptor beta chains from a single sample sequenced in a study of cytotoxic CD8 clonotypes in ibrutinib-treated CLL. The method was immunoSEQ multiplex PCR; TCRdb's version includes in-frame clones alone and lacks a portion of them. The data show some 350,000 clones, with roughly 67% seen just once and roughly 6.3% held by the top ten. Sequenced material: PBMCs, taken after 36 months of ibrutinib treatment. These receptors were obtained from a human donor with chronic lymphocytic leukemia.

The CDR3 spells CASSFSLLSSYNEQFF. The CDR3 nucleotides are TGTGCCAGCAGCTTTTCTCTTCTAAGCTCCTACAATGAGCAGTTCTTC. The chain combines TRBV5-6 with TRBJ2-1; D not resolved. V lost 2 bases and J 0 bases, leaving 12 bases between the germline ends. This CDR3 contains 16 residues. Germline CDR1 SGHDT, CDR2 YYEEEE.

In this sample, this clone turned up a few times. This chain uses TRBV5-1 with TRBJ2-1; TRBD1 matches 7 bases. V was clipped by 0 bases and J by 3 bases; unmatched bases: 0. Per germline, CDR1 SGHRS and CDR2 YFSETQ. The CDR3 is 14 amino acids. The CDR3 bases are TGCGCCAGCAGCTTGGGGGACAGCTACAATGAGCAGTTCTTC. As protein: CASSLGDSYNEQFF.

The chain uses TRBV11-3 and TRBJ2-5; 11 positions agree with TRBD1. The CDR3 loop spans 15 amino acids. After removal of 5 bases from V and 5 bases from J, the junction contained 7 bases not matched to a gene. Germline CDR1 reads SGHNT; CDR2 reads YENEEA. This chain's CDR3 is CASSAGTGGVETQYF. The CDR3, as DNA: TGTGCCAGCAGCGCCGGGACAGGGGGAGTGGAGACCCAGTACTTC.

In the case of this clone: The CDR3 does not end in the conserved phenylalanine or tryptophan, so this is likely a read error. The DNA is omitted, as the CDR3 cannot be located on it reliably, and the CDR3 follows TCRdb's listing. This chain joins TRBV28 and TRBJ2-3; the table assigns TRBD2, which was not confirmed against the DNA. The germline CDR1 and CDR2 sequences are MDHEN and SYDVKM. The CDR3 length is 13 residues, termini included. The CDR3: CASSTERTSGRHL.

V is TRBV19 and J is TRBJ1-5; 9 nucleotides align to TRBD1. The CDR3 is 18 amino acids. V lost 4 bases, J lost 6 bases, and 16 bases stayed unmatched. Germline V CDR1 and CDR2: LNHDA, SQIVND (reference sequence). In nucleotides, the CDR3 is TGTGCCAGTAGTACCGGGACAGGGCATCGTTCGGCAGGTCAGCCCCAGCATTTT. This translates into CASSTGTGHRSAGQPQHF.

The chain has TRBV7-8 and TRBJ1-6, with D maybe TRBD1 (6 bases). CDR3 length equals 15 residues. The germline V gene has CDR1 SGHVS and CDR2 FQNEAQ. Trimming removed 5 bases from V and 7 bases from J, with 15 bases in between. The CDR3 sequence: CASSHVAGANSPLHF. The CDR3 nucleotides are TGTGCCAGCAGCCACGTGGCAGGGGCCAATTCACCCCTCCACTTT.

This clone has just one count. This sequence joins TRBV4-2 and TRBJ1-2; D is uncertain. The CDR3 loop spans 14 amino acids. Per germline, CDR1 LGHNA and CDR2 YNFKEQ. V shed 0 bases and J shed 3 bases, with 8 bases lying between them. In DNA, the CDR3 is TGTGCCAGCAGCCAAGATAAAAGGGACTATGGCTACACCTTC. It specifies CASSQDKRDYGYTF.

The CDR3 DNA is TGTGCCATCAGGGGACAGGGAAATCAGCCCCAGCATTTT. Protein sequence: CAIRGQGNQPQHF. V gene TRBV10-3 combines with J gene TRBJ1-5, with 9 bases aligning to TRBD1. V shed 6 bases, J shed 4 bases, and the junction held 1 base outside the gene matches. Germline V CDR1 and CDR2: ENHRY, SYGVKD. The CDR3 loop spans 13 amino acids.

The rearrangement uses TRBV5-4 and TRBJ2-5; 7 nucleotides match TRBD1. Germline V gives CDR1 SGHNT, CDR2 YYREEE (reference sequence). The trim removed 4 bases at V and 4 bases at J, leaving 13 bases unmatched. The CDR3 consists of 16 residues. This CDR3 is CASSPRGGRAGETQYF. CDR3 sequence (DNA): TGTGCCAGCAGCCCCCGAGGGGGCAGGGCGGGAGAGACCCAGTACTTC.

This clone occurred a few times. The chain couples TRBV15 to TRBJ1-5, with D maybe TRBD1 (6 bases). Trimming shortened V by 5 bases and J by 2 bases, and 10 bases separated the two germline ends. The CDR3 length is 14 residues. Germline CDR1 LNHNV, CDR2 YYDKDF (reference sequence). This CDR3 reads CATSRDMGNQPQHF. The DNA for the CDR3 is TGTGCCACCAGCCGGGACATGGGCAATCAGCCCCAGCATTTT.

This clone was counted between two and nine times. The chain carries TRBV5-1 and TRBJ1-1, with TRBD1 matching over 9 bases. CDR1 and CDR2 from the germline V gene are SGHRS and YFSETQ. CDR3 length: 15 amino acids. J was trimmed by 1 base and V by 3 bases; bases with no gene match: 4. In DNA form, the CDR3 reads TGCGCCAGCAGCTCGATGGGACAGGGGAACACTGAAGCTTTCTTT. Residues: CASSSMGQGNTEAFF.

The chain couples TRBV5-1 to TRBJ1-6, with TRBD1 matching 12 bases. The length of the CDR3 is 13 residues. The germline gives CDR1 SGHRS, CDR2 YFSETQ. V trimming: 3 bases; J trimming: 14 bases; junction bases outside the gene matches: 3. The DNA of the CDR3 is TGCGCCAGCAGCTGGGACAGGGGGCGAACCCTCCACTTT. Protein sequence: CASSWDRGRTLHF.

This clone has just one count. This chain joins TRBV6-6 and TRBJ2-1; D uncertain. CDR3 length: 16 residues. Trimming took off 5 bases at V and 2 bases at J, with 16 bases between the two ends. The germline V gene encodes CDR1 MNHNY and CDR2 SVGAGI (reference sequence). The CDR3: CASSLPEISPYNEQFF. The CDR3 region has the DNA TGTGCCAGCAGTCTACCCGAAATAAGTCCCTACAATGAGCAGTTCTTC.

This chain joins TRBV29-1 and TRBJ2-5; a possible D gene is TRBD2 (6 bases). Germline V gene sequence: CDR1 SQVTM, CDR2 ANQGSEA. Trimming removed 7 bases from V and 5 bases from J, with 17 bases in between. The CDR3 length is 13 residues. The CDR3: CSAGRGDPETQYF. CDR3 DNA: TGCAGCGCCGGACGCGGGGACCCGGAGACCCAGTACTTC.

V usage is TRBV4-1 and J usage is TRBJ1-2; no definite D call. V dropped 1 base and J dropped 7 bases, with 7 bases sitting between them. Per the germline V gene, CDR1 is MGHRA and CDR2 is YSYEKL. The length of the CDR3 is 12 residues. CDR3 residues: CASSQVGSGYTF. The DNA for the CDR3 is TGCGCCAGCAGCCAAGTAGGGTCTGGCTACACCTTC.

The gene calls are TRBV6-5 and TRBJ1-2; D is unresolved. V was pared by 10 bases and J by 5 bases, with 11 bases between. The length of the CDR3 is 11 residues. The germline V gene has CDR1 MNHEY and CDR2 SVGAGI. The CDR3 loop reads CATSGRYGYTF. In nucleotides, the CDR3 is TGTGCCACATCCGGGCGGTATGGCTACACCTTC.

There are a few counts of this clone. The rearrangement links TRBV28 to TRBJ2-1, with 8 bases identical to TRBD1. The CDR3 spans 15 residues. Germline V gene sequence: CDR1 MDHEN, CDR2 SYDVKM. With V trimmed by 6 bases and J by 4 bases, 8 bases remained unmatched. The CDR3 coding sequence is TGTGCCAGCAGCTTGCCGGGACAGGCGTACAATGAGCAGTTCTTC. It encodes CASSLPGQAYNEQFF.

This chain uses TRBV4-1 with TRBJ1-2; possibly TRBD1 for D (6 bases). The V end lost 1 base, the J end lost 3 bases, and 21 bases lay between the germline ends. The CDR3 is 18 residues long. Germline CDR1 is MGHRA and CDR2 is YSYEKL. CDR3 sequence reads: CASSQAGTLSNRDYGYTF. In DNA form, the CDR3 reads TGCGCCAGCAGCCAAGCCGGGACACTCTCCAATAGGGACTATGGCTACACCTTC.

V and J are TRBV28 and TRBJ1-5; a possible D gene is TRBD1 (5 bases). The CDR3 extends over 14 amino acids. The germline gives CDR1 MDHEN, CDR2 SYDVKM. CDR3 DNA sequence: TGTACCGCCGGGACCCTGGACATGGATCAGCCCCAGCATTTT. Translation: CTAGTLDMDQPQHF.

The rearrangement uses TRBV7-8 and TRBJ1-3; 7 bases align to TRBD1. The CDR3 runs to 16 residues. CDR1 and CDR2 from the germline V gene are SGHVS and FQNEAQ. The V and J ends lost 5 bases and 3 bases, in that order; junction bases with no gene match: 10. The CDR3 loop reads CASSLRQGFFGNTIYF. In DNA, the CDR3 is TGTGCCAGCAGCCTAAGACAGGGCTTTTTTGGAAACACCATATATTTT.

This clone showed up just a few times. The chain is built from TRBV6-6 and TRBJ1-1; no reliable D call. CDR3 size: 11 residues. Trimming took 5 bases from V and 7 from J, leaving 8 bases between them. Per germline, CDR1 MNHNY and CDR2 SVGAGI (reference sequence). This CDR3 is CASSAEDEAFF. CDR3 nucleotide sequence: TGTGCCAGCAGTGCCGAGGATGAAGCTTTCTTT.

The chain combines TRBV5-6 with TRBJ1-3; D call uncertain. CDR1 is SGHDT, CDR2 YYEEEE, per germline. The CDR3 consists of 13 residues. Trimming pared 5 bases from V and 1 base from J, leaving 7 bases between. The chain's CDR3 is CASSEGSGNTIYF. The CDR3 DNA reads TGTGCCAGCAGTGAAGGGTCTGGAAACACCATATATTTT.

The chain employs TRBV9 and TRBJ1-5; D gene ambiguous. The CDR3 length is 15 residues. V was clipped by 4 bases and J by 5 bases, with 16 bases between them. Looked up from germline, CDR1 is SGDLS and CDR2 is YYNGEE. The CDR3 here is CASSKDPGGHQPQHF. The CDR3 DNA reads as TGTGCCAGCAGCAAAGACCCTGGAGGTCATCAGCCCCAGCATTTT.

There are a few counts of this clone. The gene calls are TRBV27 and TRBJ1-5, with a tentative D call TRBD1 (5 bases). The CDR3 runs 13 residues. Trimming removed 0 bases at V and 10 bases at J, with 10 bases between. CDR1 is MNHEY and CDR2 is SMNVEV in the germline V gene (reference sequence). The CDR3 spells CASSLSSGDPQHF. CDR3 DNA: TGTGCCAGCAGTTTATCGTCGGGGGATCCCCAGCATTTT.

This chain's CDR3 is CASSLTRFHEQYF. The CDR3 region has the DNA TGTGCCAGCAGTCTAACTAGGTTCCACGAGCAGTATTTT. The chain has TRBV6-5 and TRBJ2-3, with D possibly TRBD2 on 5 matching bases. There are 13 residues in the CDR3. Germline loops: CDR1 MNHEY, CDR2 SVGAGI. The V end was cut by 5 bases, the J end by 11 bases, with 17 bases between.

The rearrangement joins TRBV6-5 to TRBJ1-2; no firm D call. CDR1 and CDR2 (germline): MNHEY, SVGAGI. The CDR3 is 14 amino acids. V lost 3 bases, J lost 2 bases, and 10 bases lay in between. The CDR3 bases are TGTGCCAGCAGTTATACAGCAACGAACTATGGCTACACCTTC. Its protein product is CASSYTATNYGYTF.

The chain is built from TRBV15 and TRBJ1-2, with 10 positions matching TRBD1. The CDR3 sequence is 16 residues long. V was pared by 3 bases and J by 0 bases, with 4 bases of the junction left unmatched. Germline V gene lookup returns CDR1 LNHNV and CDR2 YYDKDF (reference sequence). CDR3: CATSRGQGYTNYGYTF. The CDR3 coding sequence is TGTGCCACCAGCAGGGGACAGGGGTACACTAACTATGGCTACACCTTC. The entire variable domain, with the rest obtained from reference TRBV15 and TRBJ1-2, is as follows: DAMVIQNPRYQVTQFGKPVTLSCSQTLNHNVMYWYQQKSSQAPKLLFHYYDKDFNNEADTPDNFQSRRPNTSFCFLDIRSPGLGDTAMYLCATSRGQGYTNYGYTFGSGTRLTVV.

V and J are TRBV5-6 and TRBJ2-3; tentatively, D is TRBD2 (6 bases). Per the germline V gene, CDR1 is SGHDT and CDR2 is YYEEEE. This CDR3 region has 13 residues. Trimming shortened V by 10 bases and J by 4 bases, and 16 bases separated the two germline ends. This chain's CDR3 is CARMTGDPDTQYF. The CDR3 DNA reads as TGTGCCCGGATGACGGGGGATCCAGATACGCAGTATTTT.

The V call is TRBV5-4, the J call TRBJ1-1; a possible D gene is TRBD1 (6 bases). Germline V gives CDR1 SGHNT, CDR2 YYREEE (reference sequence). The CDR3 is made up of 15 amino acids. V was pared by 2 bases and J by 0 bases, with 11 bases between. DNA for the CDR3: TGTGCCAGCAGCTTTCCAGGACAGATGAACACTGAAGCTTTCTTT. As protein: CASSFPGQMNTEAFF.